The clone carrying this TCR beta chain was recorded only once. Assay used: immunoSEQ multiplex PCR; TCRdb lists only in-frame clones, some missing. The data show a few hundred thousand clones, more than 75% seen once. The data stem from a study of blood T cell repertoires in COVID-19. Study background: COVID-19 samples, acute and convalescent, were from the United States, Italy and Spain.

Germline assignment: CDR1 LNHDA and CDR2 SQIVND (reference sequence). The ends lost 5 bases at V and 5 bases at J; junction bases unmatched: 7. The length of the CDR3 is 15 residues. Input material: PBMCs or T cells enriched from blood (not recorded which). The receptor was isolated from a woman aged 50 to 60 who had recovered from COVID-19. J is TRBJ2-1 and V is TRBV19; 9 nucleotides agree with TRBD1. The CDR3 DNA reads TGTGCCAGTAGTGACGGCGGGACAGGGAACAATGAGCAGTTCTTC. Translated: CASSDGGTGNNEQFF.